The entry below describes one T cell receptor (beta chain). Its target is unknown. From germline, CDR1 is ENHRY and CDR2 SYGVKD. The germline V and J ends were trimmed by 0 bases and 1 base, with 9 bases remaining between them. CDR3 size: 16 residues. The data belong to a study of radiotherapy plus CTLA-4 blockade in lung cancer. Study background: Among patients, roughly 17% showed objective responses, and around 30% had disease control.

Chemo-refractory metastatic non-small-cell lung cancer patients were treated with focal radiation plus CTLA-4 blockade with ipilimumab. Notes on the study in general: TCR clones of tumor origin grew in blood after radiotherapy plus ipilimumab. Per reports, early blood T cell clone dynamics, plus interferon-beta, forecast response most strongly.

Some clones are missing from TCRdb's copy, which holds only in-frame ones; the method was immunoSEQ multiplex PCR. The sample lists 30,000 to 35,000 clones, approximately 80% seen once, with approximately 7.5% in the top ten. The source is a human donor with non-small cell lung cancer who had stable disease on radiotherapy plus ipilimumab. This chain uses TRBV10-3 with TRBJ2-2; possibly TRBD1 for D (5 bases). The sample in question was peripheral blood, obtained from a patient treated with radiotherapy plus ipilimumab. The CDR3 is CAISESGTGNTGELFF. As DNA, the CDR3 is TGTGCCATCAGTGAGTCCGGCACAGGGAACACCGGGGAGCTGTTTTTT.